This TCR beta chain was sequenced during a study of post-analysis software for immune sequencing data. Study-level findings and limits: About 5 TRBV segments appeared more often in patients than in controls, and TRBV5-6, TRBV5-1 and TRBV20-1 were among these.

Germline lookup yields CDR1 SGHTA and CDR2 FQGTGA. V lost 0 bases to trimming and J lost 4 bases, with 10 bases between them. The length of the CDR3 is 15 residues. Remarks on this clonotype: What it binds is not known.

Prepared libraries of TCR beta cDNA carried unique molecular identifiers. TCRdb re-called the PCR reads through MiXCR, storing one row per CDR3 protein. The data hold approximately 350,000 distinct CDR3 sequences, with approximately 33% observed a single time. Sample: blood. This sequence joins TRBV7-3 and TRBJ2-1, with no clear D. This TCR derives from a girl aged 5 to 17 with multiple sclerosis. The DNA for the CDR3 is TGTGCCAGCAGCTTAACGGGTGACGCGTACAATGAGCAGTTCTTC. This encodes CASSLTGDAYNEQFF.